The rows below give T cell receptor beta chains drawn from one sample of a study of identical twins. TCRdb reprocessed the 5' RACE reads via MiXCR and lists one record per CDR3 protein. In the table there are 550,000 to 700,000 distinct CDR3 sequences, 9% to 10% of which are singletons. This same sample was also part of a study on yellow fever vaccine responses in identical twins.

Sample: PBMCs. These receptor sequences come from a woman under 30 in good health. Each CDR3 is given with its conserved first and last residue. The D gene is left open where the match is weak. Not every row has a clone size; where given, it reads once, few, many or a size class.

>TRBV20-1|NA|TRBD2|TRBJ2-1
TGCAGTGCTAGAGATCTAGCGGGGATGGATGAGCAGTTCTTC
CSARDLAGMDEQFF
>TRBV20-1|NA|NA|TRBJ2-3
TGCAGTGCCCCCCGGGAAGGGTTCGGGACAGATACGCAGTATTTT
CSAPREGFGTDTQYF
>TRBV2|few|TRBD1|TRBJ2-3
TGTGCCAGCTCCTCCGGGACAGGGGGCACCACAGATACGCAGTATTTT
CASSSGTGGTTDTQYF
>TRBV27|many|NA|TRBJ2-2
TGTGCCAGCAGTTCCGTTGGCTGGGCCGGGGAGCTGTTTTTT
CASSSVGWAGELFF
>TRBV7-2|many|TRBD1|TRBJ1-1
TGTGCCAGCAGCCCGTCTAACAGGGGGACGAACACTGAAGCTTTCTTT
CASSPSNRGTNTEAFF
>TRBV9|few|TRBD1|TRBJ2-3
TGTGCCAGCAGCGCGGGACAGGGGAGGACAGATACGCAGTATTTT
CASSAGQGRTDTQYF
>TRBV7-2|many|TRBD1|TRBJ2-3
TGTGCCAGCAGCTTGGGACAGGGGGCAAATACAGATACGCAGTATTTT
CASSLGQGANTDTQYF
>TRBV5-6|NA|NA|TRBJ2-1
TGTGCCAGCAGCTTTCTGGAGGCAGATGGTGAGCAGTTCTTC
CASSFLEADGEQFF
>TRBV6-2/TRBV6-3|many|TRBD1|TRBJ1-1
TGTGCCAGCAGTTACACCCCTGGGACAGGGGGCACTGAAGCTTTCTTT
CASSYTPGTGGTEAFF
>TRBV30|few|TRBD2|TRBJ2-1
TGTGCCTGGAGTCCACCAAGCGGGAGAAACAATGAGCAGTTCTTC
CAWSPPSGRNNEQFF
>TRBV2|few|TRBD2|TRBJ2-1
TGTGCCAGCAGTGGTTTCAAGGAATCCAGACTAGCGGGGGGACAGGGGCAGTTCTTC
CASSGFKESRLAGGQGQFF
>TRBV5-1|NA|TRBD1|TRBJ2-1
TGCGCCAGCACCGGGACAGGGGGCTCGAATGAGCAGTTCTTC
CASTGTGGSNEQFF
>TRBV6-5|many|NA|TRBJ2-3
TGTGCCAGCAGGGACTTCACAGATACGCAGTATTTT
CASRDFTDTQYF
>TRBV12-3/TRBV12-4|many|NA|TRBJ2-2
TGTGCCAGCGAGGGGTTCCCGAACACCGGGGAGCTGTTTTTT
CASEGFPNTGELFF
>TRBV29-1|NA|NA|TRBJ2-3
TGCAGTGCTTTCGGAGGCCTCACAGATACGCAGTATTTT
CSAFGGLTDTQYF
>TRBV27|few|TRBD2|TRBJ2-7
TGTGCAGTTGGGGGGGTTAGTAACGAGCAGTACTTC
CAVGGVSNEQYF